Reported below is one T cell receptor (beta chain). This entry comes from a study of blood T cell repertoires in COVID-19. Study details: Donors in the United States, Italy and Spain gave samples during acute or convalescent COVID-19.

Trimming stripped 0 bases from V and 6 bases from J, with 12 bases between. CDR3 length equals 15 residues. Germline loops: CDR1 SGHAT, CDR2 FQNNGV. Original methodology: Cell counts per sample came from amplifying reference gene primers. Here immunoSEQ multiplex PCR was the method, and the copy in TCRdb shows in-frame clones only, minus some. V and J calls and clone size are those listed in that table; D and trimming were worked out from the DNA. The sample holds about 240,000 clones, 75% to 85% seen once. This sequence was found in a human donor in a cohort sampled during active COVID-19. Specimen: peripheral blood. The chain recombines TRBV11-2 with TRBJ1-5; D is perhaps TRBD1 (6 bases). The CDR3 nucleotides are TGTGCCAGCAGCTTAGATGGGGGGGCGGGTCAGCCCCAGCATTTT. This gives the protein CASSLDGGAGQPQHF.